This T cell receptor beta chain was sequenced during a study of T cell responses to AZD1222 COVID-19 vaccine. Whole-study results and caveats: There were mostly white British donors and more females than males, and clonal diversity was possibly underestimated. Reportedly, nearly half the spike-specific TCRs target unmutated variant regions.

This table comes from immunoSEQ multiplex PCR, and its TCRdb copy is limited to in-frame clones, with some not included. This table has tens of thousands of clones, 70% to 90% appearing once. In this sample, this clone turned up once. Its target is not known. CDR3 length equals 11 residues. V gave up 7 bases and J gave up 2 bases, with 9 bases separating them. In germline, CDR1 is SQVTM, CDR2 ANQGSEA. This TCR derives from an adult who received the AZD1222 COVID-19 vaccine. The sequencing used peripheral blood, collected 28 days after the second AZD1222 dose. This chain connects TRBV29-1 to TRBJ2-7; D is unresolved. CDR3 sequence: CSATETYEQYF. The CDR3 DNA reads as TGCAGCGCCACAGAGACCTACGAGCAGTACTTC.